The 18 T cell receptor beta chains reported below all come from one sample, sequenced in a study of T cells in localized non-small cell lung cancer. TCRdb keeps only in-frame clones here, not all; method: immunoSEQ multiplex PCR. The sample carries roughly 38,000 clones, around nine tenths recorded once. The sequences come from peripheral blood, collected before any cancer treatment. The receptors originated from a woman aged 35-75 years with stage I lung adenocarcinoma.

This clone was counted a single time. This chain uses TRBV28 with TRBJ1-1, with unresolved D. Trimming cost V 2 bases and J 8 bases, with 9 bases left between them. Germline V gene lookup returns CDR1 MDHEN and CDR2 SYDVKM. The CDR3 runs 12 residues. CDR3 amino acids: CASSLRRVEAFF. The CDR3 region has the DNA TGTGCCAGCAGTTTAAGACGGGTGGAAGCTTTCTTT.

The rearrangement links TRBV27 to TRBJ2-3; the D gene is possibly TRBD2 (6 bases). Per the germline V gene, CDR1 is MNHEY and CDR2 is SMNVEV (reference sequence). The CDR3 spans 13 residues. Trimming took 5 bases from V and 4 from J, leaving 10 bases between them. The CDR3 here is CASSDRRADTQYF. The CDR3 nucleotides are TGTGCCAGCAGTGATCGGAGGGCAGATACGCAGTATTTT.

This chain links TRBV12-2 with TRBJ2-7; no DNA check was done on the table's D call, TRBD2. TRBV12-2 is a recognized pseudogene. This CDR3 comprises 17 residues. The CDR3 DNA follows: TGTGCAAGTCGCTTATCTAGCGGGAGGGGACTACACTACGAGCAGTACTTC. It yields the protein CASRLSSGRGLHYEQYF.

This sequence joins TRBV6-1 and TRBJ1-2; D not certain. In germline, CDR1 is MNHNS, CDR2 SASEGT. The CDR3 extends over 13 amino acids. V was pared by 3 bases and J by 2 bases, with 7 bases between. The CDR3 DNA is TGTGCCAGCAGTGATCCCGTGAACTATGGCTACACCTTC. The encoded protein is CASSDPVNYGYTF.

The V call is TRBV19, the J call TRBJ1-5; weak D call: TRBD1 (6 bases). The length of the CDR3 is 13 residues. V dropped 4 bases and J dropped 2 bases, with 6 bases sitting between them. Germline CDR1 LNHDA, CDR2 SQIVND (reference sequence). The CDR3 DNA follows: TGTGCCAGTAGTAGACAGGGCAATCAGCCCCAGCATTTT. The encoded protein is CASSRQGNQPQHF. Supplemented by reference TRBV19 and TRBJ1-5, the full variable domain reads DGGITQSPKYLFRKEGQNVTLSCEQNLNHDAMYWYRQDPGQGLRLIYYSQIVNDFQKGDIAEGYSVSREKKESFPLTVTSAQKNPTAFYLCASSRQGNQPQHFGDGTRLSIL.

The chain links TRBV5-1 to TRBJ2-1; 10 bases fit TRBD1. Germline V gene lookup returns CDR1 SGHRS and CDR2 YFSETQ. The CDR3 has 15 residues. Trimming at V came to 2 bases and at J to 5 bases, leaving 4 bases not matched to a gene. The CDR3 is CASSLGTGAHNEQFF. The CDR3 DNA sequence: TGCGCCAGCAGCTTAGGGACAGGGGCCCACAATGAGCAGTTCTTC. The entire variable domain, with the rest obtained from reference TRBV5-1 and TRBJ2-1, is as follows: KAGVTQTPRYLIKTRGQQVTLSCSPISGHRSVSWYQQTPGQGLQFLFEYFSETQRNKGNFPGRFSGRQFSNSRSEMNVSTLELGDSALYLCASSLGTGAHNEQFFGPGTRLTVL.

This rearrangement joins TRBV30 to TRBJ1-2, with a weak D call TRBD1 (5 bases). The V end was cut by 1 base, the J end by 1 base, with 7 bases between. The CDR3 length is 13 residues. Germline V lookup: CDR1 GTSNPN, CDR2 SVGIG (reference sequence). The CDR3 nucleotides are TGTGCCTGGAGTGGGGGCTTTAACTATGGCTACACCTTC. Translated, it gives CAWSGGFNYGYTF.

This chain links TRBV5-1 with TRBJ2-4; the D gene is possibly TRBD2 (7 bases). Trimming pared 6 bases from V and 8 bases from J, leaving 18 bases between. Germline V gene data show CDR1 as SGHRS and CDR2 as YFSETQ. This CDR3 region has 14 residues. In DNA, the CDR3 is TGCGCCAGCACCTATGGCGGGGGCGAAGACATTCAGTACTTC. It encodes CASTYGGGEDIQYF.

The V gene is TRBV10-3, the J gene TRBJ2-3; D is unclear. The germline V gene encodes CDR1 ENHRY and CDR2 SYGVKD. The V gene lost 2 bases and the J gene lost 2 bases, with 2 bases spanning the gap. This CDR3 has 12 residues. The CDR3 DNA follows: TGTGCCATCAGTGAGGCCACAGATACGCAGTATTTT. This translates into CAISEATDTQYF.

The chain links TRBV6-5 to TRBJ2-7; maybe TRBD2 (5 bases). V dropped 0 bases and J dropped 4 bases, with 10 bases sitting between them. CDR1 and CDR2 from the germline V gene are MNHEY and SVGAGI. CDR3 size: 14 residues. The CDR3 spells CASSYSAGVYEQYF. As DNA, the CDR3 is TGTGCCAGCAGTTACTCCGCGGGTGTTTACGAGCAGTACTTC.

This clone has just a few counts. The chain recombines TRBV5-1 with TRBJ1-1, with 7 nucleotides matching TRBD1. The V and J ends lost 0 bases and 3 bases, in that order; junction bases with no gene match: 8. Germline CDR1 and CDR2: SGHRS and YFSETQ. This CDR3 contains 16 residues. The CDR3 region is CASSLDSWQGDTEAFF. Written as DNA, the CDR3 is TGCGCCAGCAGCTTGGATTCGTGGCAGGGGGACACTGAAGCTTTCTTT.

The genes are TRBV27 and TRBJ2-1; D is unclear. CDR3 size: 13 residues. The germline V and J ends were trimmed by 4 bases and 3 bases, with 7 bases remaining between them. Looked up from germline, CDR1 is MNHEY and CDR2 is SMNVEV (reference sequence). In DNA, the CDR3 is TGTGCCAGCAGTTGGGCTATCTACAATGAGCAGTTCTTC. Its protein is CASSWAIYNEQFF.

The chain joins TRBV6-4 to TRBJ2-2; 9 bases are shared with TRBD1. The ends lost 6 bases at V and 1 base at J; junction bases unmatched: 6. Germline CDR1 MRHNA, CDR2 SNTAGT. The CDR3 is made up of 16 amino acids. The CDR3 loop reads CASREQGAGNTGELFF. DNA for the CDR3: TGTGCCAGCAGGGAACAGGGGGCAGGGAACACCGGGGAGCTGTTTTTT.

The chain combines TRBV9 with TRBJ2-5, with D possibly matching TRBD2 (5 bases). V was pared by 4 bases and J by 5 bases, with 18 bases between. This CDR3 spans 15 amino acids. From germline, CDR1 is SGDLS and CDR2 YYNGEE. The CDR3 DNA follows: TGTGCCAGCAGCATAACGGGGTTTGAAGGGGAGACCCAGTACTTC. It is translated as CASSITGFEGETQYF.

This clone was picked up a small number of times. The chain employs TRBV10-3 and TRBJ2-7; TRBD1 matches at 7 bases. The V segment lost 6 bases and the J segment 4 bases; nucleotides outside the gene matches: 6. The CDR3 totals 13 residues. CDR1 is ENHRY and CDR2 is SYGVKD in the germline V gene. This CDR3 reads CAIRATGLYEQYF. The CDR3 bases are TGTGCCATCAGGGCGACAGGGCTATACGAGCAGTACTTC.

The chain couples TRBV7-9 to TRBJ2-2; D is unclear. The length of the CDR3 is 13 residues. In germline, CDR1 is SEHNR, CDR2 FQNEAQ (reference sequence). V lost 7 bases, J lost 2 bases, and 8 bases lay in between. The CDR3: CASTPANTGELFF. The CDR3 nucleotides read TGTGCCAGCACCCCTGCAAACACCGGGGAGCTGTTTTTT.

This clone came up a few times. V usage is TRBV6-5 and J usage is TRBJ2-7, with D perhaps being TRBD1 or TRBD2 (5 bases each). Germline V gene data show CDR1 as MNHEY and CDR2 as SVGAGI. V was trimmed by 5 bases and J by 1 base, leaving 9 bases between them. The CDR3 consists of 13 residues. The CDR3 DNA reads TGTGCCAGCAGTCCGGGACCATCCTACGAGCAGTACTTC. This encodes CASSPGPSYEQYF.

The rearrangement joins TRBV12-5 to TRBJ1-1, with a tentative D call TRBD1 (5 bases). This CDR3 is built from 17 residues. V dropped 1 base and J dropped 3 bases, with 18 bases sitting between them. The V gene's germline CDR1 is LGHNT and CDR2 FRNRAP. The DNA for the CDR3 is TGTGCTAGTGGTTTGGAAAAAGTGGAGGGAGGGGACACTGAAGCTTTCTTT. This sequence encodes CASGLEKVEGGDTEAFF.